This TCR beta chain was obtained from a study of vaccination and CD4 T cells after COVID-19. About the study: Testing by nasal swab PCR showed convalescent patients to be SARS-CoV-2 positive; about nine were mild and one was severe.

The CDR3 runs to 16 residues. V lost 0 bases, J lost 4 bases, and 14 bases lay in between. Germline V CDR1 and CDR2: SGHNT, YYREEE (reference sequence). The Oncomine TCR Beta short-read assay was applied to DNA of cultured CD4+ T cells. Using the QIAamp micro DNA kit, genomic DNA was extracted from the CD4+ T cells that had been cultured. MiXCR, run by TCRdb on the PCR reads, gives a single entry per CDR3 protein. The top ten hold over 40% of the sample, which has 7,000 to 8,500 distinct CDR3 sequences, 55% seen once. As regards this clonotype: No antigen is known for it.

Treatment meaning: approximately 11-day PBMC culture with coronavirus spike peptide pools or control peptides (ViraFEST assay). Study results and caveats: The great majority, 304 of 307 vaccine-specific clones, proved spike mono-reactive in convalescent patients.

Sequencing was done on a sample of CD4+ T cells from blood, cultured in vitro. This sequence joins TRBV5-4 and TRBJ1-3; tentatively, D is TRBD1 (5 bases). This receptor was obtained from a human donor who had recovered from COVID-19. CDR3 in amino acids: CASSLGGTGQGNTIYF. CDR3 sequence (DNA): TGTGCCAGCAGCTTGGGGGGTACGGGGCAAGGAAACACCATATATTTT.